This paragraph reports one T cell receptor (beta chain). The data derive from a study of yellow fever vaccine responses in identical twins. TCRdb ran MiXCR on the RT-PCR reads and lists one entry per CDR3 protein. The sample gives 9,500 or so distinct CDR3 sequences, around 78% of which show up once; around 2% is in the top ten. V was clipped by 3 bases and J by 1 base, with 15 bases between them. The germline CDR1 and CDR2 sequences are LNHDA and SQIVND (reference sequence). The CDR3 covers 16 residues. The sequence was obtained from a woman younger than 35 who received the yellow fever vaccine. Sequences were derived from T cells from blood (PBMCs), unsorted or a sorted subset (not recorded which), sampled before or after yellow fever vaccination (not recorded which). This rearrangement joins TRBV19 to TRBJ1-1; possible D gene TRBD1, 6 bases. This CDR3 is CASSIRAGERNTEAFF. In DNA, the CDR3 is TGTGCCAGTAGTATTAGGGCAGGGGAAAGGAACACTGAAGCTTTCTTT.